A single sample gave rise to the 2 T cell receptor beta chains below, sequenced in a study of shared clonotypes between healthy human individuals. The method was immunoSEQ multiplex PCR; TCRdb's version includes in-frame clones alone and lacks a portion of them. Among approximately 400,000 clones listed, 96% were seen once. The material sequenced was memory CD8+ T cells sorted from blood. Subset in this sample: CD45RO+ cells pooled with CCR7-negative TemRA cells. The origin of the receptors is a man in his thirties or forties in good health.

The rearrangement joins TRBV10-2 to TRBJ2-3; 7 bases line up with TRBD2. CDR3 length: 15 amino acids. Germline V CDR1 and CDR2: WSHSY, SAAADI. Trimming cost V 6 bases and J 2 bases; bases outside gene matches: 8. The CDR3 here is CASRRLATYTDTQYF. The CDR3 bases are TGCGCCAGCAGGAGACTAGCCACCTACACAGATACGCAGTATTTT.

The chain links TRBV7-9 to TRBJ1-2; D gene ambiguous. The V and J ends lost 1 base and 8 bases respectively, with 14 bases between them. CDR1 SEHNR and CDR2 FQNEAQ come from the germline V gene (reference sequence). This CDR3 contains 14 residues. CDR3 nucleotides: TGTGCCAGCAGCTTAGACCCCCGCCGAGGGGGCTACACCTTC. Its protein product is CASSLDPRRGGYTF.